The clone carrying this T cell receptor (beta chain) was counted many times. Trimming took 5 bases from V and 2 from J, leaving 21 bases between them. The CDR3 extends over 17 amino acids. The germline V gene encodes CDR1 SGHTA and CDR2 FQGNSA. The data stem from a study of Graves' ophthalmopathy and Graves' hyperthyroidism. The TCR beta CDR3 regions underwent amplification from RNA transcripts. The workflow started with a first-round RT-PCR run with HTBI primers and then moved on to a second-round multiplex PCR. One entry per CDR3 protein, called by TCRdb with MiXCR from the multiplex PCR reads. The profile covers hundreds of thousands of distinct CDR3 sequences, with around 21% appearing a single time and roughly 3% taken by the ten largest. PBMCs originated in 8.5 to 10 ml of fresh peripheral blood.

The rearrangement links TRBV7-2 to TRBJ1-2; D unresolved. Sequencing input: peripheral blood. This receptor was obtained from a woman aged 18-29 years with stable Graves' hyperthyroidism. This chain's CDR3 is CASSTGGLRQPNYGYTF. The CDR3 region has the DNA TGTGCCAGCAGCACGGGAGGGCTCAGACAACCCAACTATGGCTACACCTTC. The full variable domain, its missing parts supplied by reference TRBV7-2 and TRBJ1-2, is GAGVSQSPSNKVTEKGKDVELRCDPISGHTALYWYRQSLGQGLEFLIYFQGNSAPDKSGLPSDRFSAERTGGSVSTLTIQRTQQEDSAVYLCASSTGGLRQPNYGYTFGSGTRLTVV.